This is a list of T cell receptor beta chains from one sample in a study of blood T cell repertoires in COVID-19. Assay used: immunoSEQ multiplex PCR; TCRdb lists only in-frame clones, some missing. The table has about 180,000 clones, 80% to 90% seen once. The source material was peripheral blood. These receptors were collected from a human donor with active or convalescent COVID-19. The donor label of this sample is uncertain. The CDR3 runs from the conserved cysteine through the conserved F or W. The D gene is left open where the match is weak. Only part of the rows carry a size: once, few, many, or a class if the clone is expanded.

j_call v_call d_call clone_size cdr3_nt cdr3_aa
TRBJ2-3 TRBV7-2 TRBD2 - TGTGCCAGCAGCTTAAGCGGGGGGGCAACAGATACGCAGTATTTT CASSLSGGATDTQYF
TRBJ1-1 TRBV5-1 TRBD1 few TGCGCCAGCAGCTGGGGGGACAGGAACACTGAAGCTTTCTTT CASSWGDRNTEAFF
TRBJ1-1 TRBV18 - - TGTGCCAGCTCACCCGGACTGGCGAACACTGAAGCTTTCTTT CASSPGLANTEAFF
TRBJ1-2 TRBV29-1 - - TGCAGCGTTGAGGGATTCCGGGACATGGACTATGGCTACACCTTC CSVEGFRDMDYGYTF
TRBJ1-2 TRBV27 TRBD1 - TGTGCCAGCAGCCCCTCGCGACAGGGTCTACTCTTC CASSPSRQGLLF
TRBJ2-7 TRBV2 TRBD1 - TGTGCCAGCACGGGACAGGGGGACGAGCAGTACTTC CASTGQGDEQYF
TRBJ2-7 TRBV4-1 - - TGCGCCAGCAGCCGAGACAGGACTGCCTACGAGCAGTACTTC CASSRDRTAYEQYF
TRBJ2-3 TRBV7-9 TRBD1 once TGTGCCAGCACCCTGGGGACAGCTAGCACAGATACGCAGTATTTT CASTLGTASTDTQYF
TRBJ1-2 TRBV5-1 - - TGCGCCAGCAGCCTCGGACAGATCTATGGCTACACCTTC CASSLGQIYGYTF
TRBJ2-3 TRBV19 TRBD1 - TGTGCCAGCCACTCAGGACAGGGGTTCGATACGCAGTATTTT CASHSGQGFDTQYF
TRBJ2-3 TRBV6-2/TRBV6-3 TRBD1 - TGTGCCAGCAGTTATGGGACAGTAAAGTCTGATACGCAGTATTTT CASSYGTVKSDTQYF
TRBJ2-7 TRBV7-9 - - TGTGCCAGCAGCTTAGCGCGGGACCGCCCCTACGAGCAGTACTTC CASSLARDRPYEQYF
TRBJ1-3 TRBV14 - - TGTGCCAGCAGCCAAGACCTAGTCTGGAACACCATATATTTT CASSQDLVWNTIYF
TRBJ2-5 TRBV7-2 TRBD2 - TGTGCCAGCAGCTTATTAGGTGGGGGGGGAACAGAGACCCAGTACTTC CASSLLGGGGTETQYF
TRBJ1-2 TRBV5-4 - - TGTGCCAGCAGCTTGAATAAGGGGGAAAGTGGCTACACCTTC CASSLNKGESGYTF
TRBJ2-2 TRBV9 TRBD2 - TGTGCCAGCAGCGTAGGAGGGACTAGCGGGACTTGGGCCGGGGAGCTGTTTTTT CASSVGGTSGTWAGELFF
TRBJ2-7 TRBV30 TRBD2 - TGTGCCTGGAGTGTAAGAGGGACTACTCACTACGAGCAGTACTTC CAWSVRGTTHYEQYF
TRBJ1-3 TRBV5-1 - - TGCGCCAGCAGCTTGGCCCCAGGGATTACTGGAAACACCATATATTTT CASSLAPGITGNTIYF
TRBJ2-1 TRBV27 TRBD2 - TGTGCCAGCAGTTTAGGGGCTAGCGGGAATCAGTTCTTC CASSLGASGNQFF
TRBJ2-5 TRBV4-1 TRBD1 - TGCGCCAGCAGCCTAGGGACAGGATTCAAGAGGACCCAGTACTTC CASSLGTGFKRTQYF
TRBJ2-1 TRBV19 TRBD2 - TGTGCCAGTAGTCCCTATGCCGTTACTAGCGGGGGGACCGCCTACAATGAGCAGTTCTTC CASSPYAVTSGGTAYNEQFF
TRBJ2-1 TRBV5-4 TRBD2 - TGTGCCAGCACCACAGGCTTTACTAGCGGCGGTGAGCAGTTCTTC CASTTGFTSGGEQFF
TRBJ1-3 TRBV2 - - TGTGCCAGCAGGCTAAGCTCTGGAAACACCATATATTTT CASRLSSGNTIYF
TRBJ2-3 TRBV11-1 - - TGTGCCACCGGAGATCTTCAAGATACGCAGTATTTT CATGDLQDTQYF
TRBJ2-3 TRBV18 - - TGTGCCAGCTCACTAGCCACAGATACGCAGTATTTT CASSLATDTQYF
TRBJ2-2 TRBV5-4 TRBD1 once TGTGCCAGCAGCTTACAGGGGTTTAAGGCCGGGGAGCTGTTTTTT CASSLQGFKAGELFF
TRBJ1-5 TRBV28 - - TGTGCCAGCAGTCAGGGAAGGAGCCCCCATCAGCCCCAGCATTTT CASSQGRSPHQPQHF
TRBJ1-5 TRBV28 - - TGTGCCAGCACCACTCCGGTTACTTACCAGCATTTT CASTTPVTYQHF
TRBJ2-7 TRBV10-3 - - TGTGCCGCCGGCGGGACAGCCTACGAGCAGTACTTC CAAGGTAYEQYF
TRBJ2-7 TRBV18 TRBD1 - TGTGCCAGCTCACTTGTCCGGGACAGGGGGCCACCGGAGCAGTACTTC CASSLVRDRGPPEQYF
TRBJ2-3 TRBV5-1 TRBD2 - TGCGCCAGCAGCTTGGCTAGCGGGCCTACCACAGATACGCAGTATTTT CASSLASGPTTDTQYF
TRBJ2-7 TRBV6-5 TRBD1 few TGTGCCAGCAGTTTACAGGGGTATTCCTACGAGCAGTACTTC CASSLQGYSYEQYF
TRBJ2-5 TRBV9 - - TGTGCCAGCAGCTGGAATGGGGCCCAAGAGACCCAGTACTTC CASSWNGAQETQYF
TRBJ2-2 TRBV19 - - TGTGCCAGTAGTATAGTCCCAGCGGAGAACACCGGGGAGCTGTTTTTT CASSIVPAENTGELFF
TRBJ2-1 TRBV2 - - TGTGCCAGCAGTGAGGACGGGGGCTCCTACAATGAGCAGTTCTTC CASSEDGGSYNEQFF
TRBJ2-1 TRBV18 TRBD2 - TGTGCCAGCTCCCCACCCGGTCTAGCGGAGTGGGGGAATGAGCAGTTCTTC CASSPPGLAEWGNEQFF
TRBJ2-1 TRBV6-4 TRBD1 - TGTGCCAGCAGTGACTCCGGGACAGGGGGCTTCGATGAGCAGTTCTTC CASSDSGTGGFDEQFF
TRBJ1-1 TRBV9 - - TGTGCCAGCAGCGCATCGGGAGCAGGAAACACTGAAGCTTTCTTT CASSASGAGNTEAFF
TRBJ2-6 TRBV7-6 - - TGTGCCAGCAGTCCTAGCGTCGGGGCCGGAGTCGCAGGGGCCAACGTCCTGACTTTC CASSPSVGAGVAGANVLTF
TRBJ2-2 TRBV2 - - TGTGCCAGCAGGCTTGGACTTATGAACACCGGGGAGCTGTTTTTT CASRLGLMNTGELFF
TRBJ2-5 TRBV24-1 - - TGTGCCACCAGTGATTTGGGCAGACAAGAGACCCAGTACTTC CATSDLGRQETQYF
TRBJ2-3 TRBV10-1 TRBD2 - TGCGCCAGCACCCCCTTAAGCGGCAGCGGGAGGGCGGACACAGATACGCAGTATTTT CASTPLSGSGRADTDTQYF
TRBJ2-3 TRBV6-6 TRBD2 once TGTGCCAGCATAAGCGGCGGGGGGGCGACAGATACGCAGTATTTT CASISGGGATDTQYF
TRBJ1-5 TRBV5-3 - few TGTGCCAGAAGCTTGAAAGAGGAAATTAGCAATCAGCCCCAGCATTTT CARSLKEEISNQPQHF
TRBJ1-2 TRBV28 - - TGTGCCAGCCTTGTTCAGGACTATGGCTACACCTTC CASLVQDYGYTF
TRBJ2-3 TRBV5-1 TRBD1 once TGCGCCAGCAGCTTGTCGCCAGGGGGAAAAGATACGCAGTATTTT CASSLSPGGKDTQYF
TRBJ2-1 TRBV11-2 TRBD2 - TGTGCCAGCAGCTTCGTCGGGACTAGCGGGTTAAATGAGCAGTTCTTC CASSFVGTSGLNEQFF
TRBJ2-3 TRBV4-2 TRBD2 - TGTGCCAGCAGCCAAGAGTACGGGGGAGCGGGAGGCCGAGGGTATTTT CASSQEYGGAGGRGYF
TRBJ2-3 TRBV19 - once TGTGCCAGTAGTAAAGGCCGGGGAAGCACAGATACGCAGTATTTT CASSKGRGSTDTQYF
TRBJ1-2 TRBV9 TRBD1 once TGTGCCAGCAGCGTAGGGGGACAGAACTATGGCTACACCTTC CASSVGGQNYGYTF
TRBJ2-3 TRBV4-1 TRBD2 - TGCGCCAGCAGCCAAGGGACTAGCGGGCGCCATGCAGATACGCAGTATTTT CASSQGTSGRHADTQYF
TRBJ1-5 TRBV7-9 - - TGTGCCAGCAGCTTGGGAGGGGGGCCCACACAGCCCCAGCATTTT CASSLGGGPTQPQHF
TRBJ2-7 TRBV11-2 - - TGTGCCAGCAGCTTAGATCAGAGGGTCCCCGTCTTC CASSLDQRVPVF
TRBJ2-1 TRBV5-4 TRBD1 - TGTGCCAGCAGCTGGACAGGGGAAGGGAGCGGTGAGCAGTTCTTC CASSWTGEGSGEQFF
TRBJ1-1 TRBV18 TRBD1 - TGTGCCAGCTCACCAGTTTCAGGGGGCAGGGGAACTGAAGCTTTCTTT CASSPVSGGRGTEAFF
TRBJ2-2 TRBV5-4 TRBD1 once TGTGCCAGCAGCTTGGACAGGGGGCGCGCCGGGGAGCTGTTTTTT CASSLDRGRAGELFF
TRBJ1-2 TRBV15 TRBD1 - TGTGCCACCAGCACTGACAGGGCTTTCTATGGCTACACCTTC CATSTDRAFYGYTF
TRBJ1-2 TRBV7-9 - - TGTGCCAGCAGCGAGTCCGACTATGGCTACACCTTC CASSESDYGYTF
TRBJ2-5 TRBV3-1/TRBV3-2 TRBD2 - TGTGCCAGCAGCCTTAGCGGGAGGGCCCTAGAGACCCAGTACTTC CASSLSGRALETQYF
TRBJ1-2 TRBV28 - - TGTGCCAGCAGTTCCCCACCGGTTTTCATCCTCTTC CASSSPPVFILF